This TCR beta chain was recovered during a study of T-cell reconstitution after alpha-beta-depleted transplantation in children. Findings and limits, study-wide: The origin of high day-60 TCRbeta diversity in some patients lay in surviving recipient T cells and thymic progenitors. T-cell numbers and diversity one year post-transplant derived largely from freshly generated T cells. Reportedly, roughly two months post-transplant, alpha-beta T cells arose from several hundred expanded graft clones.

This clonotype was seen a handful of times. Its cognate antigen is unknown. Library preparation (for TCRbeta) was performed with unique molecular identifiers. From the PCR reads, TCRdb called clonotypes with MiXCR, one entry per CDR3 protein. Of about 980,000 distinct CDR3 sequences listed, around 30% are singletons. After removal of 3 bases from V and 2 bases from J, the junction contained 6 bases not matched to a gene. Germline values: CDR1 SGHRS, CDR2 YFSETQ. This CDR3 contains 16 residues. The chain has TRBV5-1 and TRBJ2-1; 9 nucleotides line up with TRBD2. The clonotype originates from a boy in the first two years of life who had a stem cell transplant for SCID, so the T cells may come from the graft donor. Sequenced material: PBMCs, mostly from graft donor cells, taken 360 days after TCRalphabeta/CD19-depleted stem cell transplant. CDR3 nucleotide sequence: TGCGCCAGCAGCTCCGCCAGCGGGGGGACCTACAATGAGCAGTTCTTC. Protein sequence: CASSSASGGTYNEQFF.